The count of the clone carrying this T cell receptor beta chain is one. Germline CDR1 SGHDT, CDR2 YYEEEE. With V trimmed by 3 bases and J by 4 bases, 11 bases remained unmatched. The CDR3 runs to 16 residues. The source of the sample is a study of blood T cell repertoires in COVID-19. Across the study: The study drew acute and convalescent COVID-19 samples from the United States, Italy and Spain. PBMCs, B-cell-depleted T cells, or T cells were the source of the cDNA or gDNA that made up the material.

Study processing details: Estimated nucleated cell counts came from reference gene primer amplification. The data were produced by immunoSEQ multiplex PCR, yet TCRdb's version contains in-frame clones alone and is incomplete. That table furnishes V, J and clone size, whereas the DNA furnished D and trimming. The sample has about 120,000 clones, less than 90% seen once; the top ten hold around 2.3%. The chain employs TRBV5-6 and TRBJ2-5, with TRBD2 matching 8 bases. Sequenced input: peripheral blood. The TCR originated in a young man with acute or convalescent COVID-19. The CDR3, as DNA: TGTGCCAGCAGCTCGTGGGGTAGCGGGATTCTAGAGACCCAGTACTTC. Translation gives CASSSWGSGILETQYF.